This T cell receptor (beta chain) was profiled in a study of PD-1 blockade in classical Hodgkin lymphoma. Clones were sequenced by immunoSEQ multiplex PCR, and TCRdb holds only the in-frame ones, with some missing. The sample gives 4,000 to 5,500 clones, about 65% of which show up once; around 24% is in the top ten. The time point is: cycle 4 day 1 (C4D1), after less than 7 weeks of nivolumab. In every patient, relapse followed autologous stem cell transplantation, while exposure to brentuximab vedotin differed. Magnetic negative selection, applied to thawed PBMCs, was used to isolate the CD8+ T cells. The table lists this clone with a few counts. J was trimmed by 3 bases and V by 3 bases; bases with no gene match: 2. Germline lookup yields CDR1 MGHRA and CDR2 YSYEKL. This CDR3 comprises 15 residues.

This specimen consisted of CD8+ T cells from blood, obtained before the fourth cycle of nivolumab. The sequence came from a human donor with classical Hodgkin lymphoma. J is TRBJ2-2 and V is TRBV4-1; 9 nucleotides match TRBD2. CDR3 nucleotides: TGCGCCAGCAGCCATGTAGCGGGAGACACCGGGGAGCTGTTTTTT. This gives the protein CASSHVAGDTGELFF.